Listed below are T cell receptor beta chains from one sample, sequenced in a study of OX40 agonist ivuxolimab in advanced cancers. Data came from immunoSEQ multiplex PCR; TCRdb stores just in-frame clones and leaves some out. Among about 79,000 clones, around 90% were seen once, and the ten largest hold 7.1%. The starting material was CD4+ or CD8+ T cells sorted from blood, obtained in a trial of the OX40 agonist ivuxolimab. Receptor source: an adult with an advanced solid tumor such as melanoma, head and neck, liver or kidney cancer. Both conserved end residues are part of each CDR3. The order of the fields is clone size, D gene, J gene, V gene, CDR3 DNA, CDR3 protein. D genes are given only for firm matches. The size entry is marked missing in some rows and otherwise reads once, few, many or a size class.

NA,NA,TRBJ2-1,TRBV7-2,TGTGCCAGCAGCTTATCCCCGGGTTTGAGGAATGAGCAGTTCTTC,CASSLSPGLRNEQFF
once,NA,TRBJ2-5,TRBV5-1,TGCGCCAGCAGTCGGAACCAAGAGACCCAGTACTTC,CASSRNQETQYF
NA,TRBD1,TRBJ2-5,TRBV7-2,TGTGCCAGCAGCTTAGGGTGGACAGGGGGTCAAGAGACCCAGTACTTC,CASSLGWTGGQETQYF
once,NA,TRBJ2-1,TRBV30,TGTGCCTGGAAGTACGATGAGCAGTTCTTC,CAWKYDEQFF
NA,TRBD1,TRBJ2-6,TRBV15,TGTGCCACCAGCAGGGGACAGATCTTCTCTGGGGCCAACGTCCTGACTTTC,CATSRGQIFSGANVLTF
NA,TRBD1,TRBJ1-5,TRBV5-1,TGCGCCAGCAGCTTGGGGACAGGGGGCAATCAGCCCCAGCATTTT,CASSLGTGGNQPQHF
NA,TRBD1,TRBJ2-5,TRBV10-2,TGCGCCAGCAGTCCCGGGACAGGGGCGGGCCAAGAGACCCAGTACTTC,CASSPGTGAGQETQYF
NA,NA,TRBJ1-2,TRBV9,TGTGCCAGCAGCGAGAGGCTAGAGGGCGGCTACACCTTC,CASSERLEGGYTF
NA,NA,TRBJ2-2,TRBV28,TGTGCCAGCAGTTTTATTCCCAGGGTCGTGAACACCGGGGAGCTGTTTTTT,CASSFIPRVVNTGELFF
NA,NA,TRBJ2-1,TRBV5-6,TGTGCCAGCAGCCCCCCCCTAGCGTCGAGCTCCTACAATGAGCAGTTCTTC,CASSPPLASSSYNEQFF
NA,NA,TRBJ1-1,TRBV11-3,TGTGCCAGCAGCTTAGTCGACAGGAAAGTCACTGAAGCTTTCTTT,CASSLVDRKVTEAFF
once,NA,TRBJ1-5,TRBV4-2,TGTGCCAGCAGCCAAGATTGGCGGGGCACTAGCAATCAGCCCCAGCATTTT,CASSQDWRGTSNQPQHF
NA,TRBD2,TRBJ2-7,TRBV5-1,TGCGCCAGCAGGATCGTGGAGTTAGCGGGAGGGTACTCCTACGAGCAGTACTTC,CASRIVELAGGYSYEQYF
NA,TRBD1,TRBJ1-5,TRBV29-1,TGCAGCGCCTCGGGACAGGGAAACAATCAGCCCCAGCATTTT,CSASGQGNNQPQHF
NA,NA,TRBJ2-1,TRBV12-2,TGTGCAAGTCGCTTAGCGCATCGGAAGCCCCACAATGAGCAGTTCTTC,CASRLAHRKPHNEQFF
NA,TRBD1,TRBJ2-4,TRBV6-1,TGTGCCAGCAGTGAAGCGTGGGGACAGGGCAGCATTCAGTACTTC,CASSEAWGQGSIQYF
NA,TRBD1,TRBJ1-2,TRBV4-1,TGCGCCAGCAGCCAGGGGACAGGGGTTGGCTACACCTTC,CASSQGTGVGYTF
NA,TRBD2,TRBJ2-7,TRBV5-4,TGTGCCAGCAGCCCCACGGGGGGACTATTTTACGAGCAGTACTTC,CASSPTGGLFYEQYF
NA,TRBD1,TRBJ1-3,TRBV5-4,TGTGCCAGCAGCCCCGGGACAGGAAGATCTGGAAACACCATATATTTT,CASSPGTGRSGNTIYF
NA,TRBD2,TRBJ2-2,TRBV6-5,TGTGCCAGCCAGAGAGTGGGGGGGGCCGGGGAGCTGTTTTTT,CASQRVGGAGELFF
NA,NA,TRBJ1-2,TRBV2,TGTGCCAGCAGGAACAGGGCTGGAGGCTACACCTTC,CASRNRAGGYTF
NA,TRBD2,TRBJ2-1,TRBV6-5,TGTGCCAGCAGTTACACTAGCGGGGTTTACAATGAGCAGTTCTTC,CASSYTSGVYNEQFF
once,TRBD1,TRBJ1-5,TRBV9,TGTGCCAGCACTCCAAGGGGGCGGGGGCTTCAGCCCCAGCATTTT,CASTPRGRGLQPQHF
NA,NA,TRBJ2-6,TRBV28,TGTGCCAGCAGCCCCGGAGGCTCTGGGGCCAACGTCCTGACTTTC,CASSPGGSGANVLTF
NA,TRBD1,TRBJ2-1,TRBV9,TGTGCCAGCAGCGTAGGTGACAGGGGGCTAAATGAGCAGTTCTTC,CASSVGDRGLNEQFF
NA,TRBD2,TRBJ2-7,TRBV4-1,TGCGCCAGCAGCCAAGATATCGTTTTAGCGGGAACCTACGAGCAGTACTTC,CASSQDIVLAGTYEQYF
NA,TRBD2,TRBJ2-1,TRBV5-1,TGCGCCAGCAGCTTGGGGGATCTAGCGGGAGGCGCCTACAATGAGCAGTTCTTC,CASSLGDLAGGAYNEQFF
few,TRBD1,TRBJ2-7,TRBV27,TGTGCCAGCACCCCGGGACAGGGTACCAACGAGCAGTACTTC,CASTPGQGTNEQYF
NA,NA,TRBJ2-2,TRBV7-6,TGTGCCAGCAGGTTTAGGTCTACGGACTCCACCGGGGAGCTGTTTTTT,CASRFRSTDSTGELFF
NA,NA,TRBJ2-7,TRBV18,TGTGCCAGCTCATCTGACAGCTACGAGCAGTACTTC,CASSSDSYEQYF
NA,NA,TRBJ1-1,TRBV6-4,TGTGCCAGCAGTTCAGGGAGGGACACTGAAGCTTTCTTT,CASSSGRDTEAFF
NA,NA,TRBJ1-3,TRBV5-8,TGTGCCAGCAGCTCTCAGGGACCTGGAAACACCATATATTTT,CASSSQGPGNTIYF
NA,TRBD1,TRBJ2-2,TRBV19,TGTGCCAGTACCCTCAGAGGGCAGGGGGCAAGTACCGGGGAGCTGTTTTTT,CASTLRGQGASTGELFF
NA,NA,TRBJ1-5,TRBV18,TGTGCCAGCTCACCGCAAGCAGGGCAGGGGAGTCAGCCCCAGCATTTT,CASSPQAGQGSQPQHF
NA,TRBD2,TRBJ2-7,TRBV15,TGTGCCACCAGCAGGGGGGGACTAGCGGACGAGCAGTACTTC,CATSRGGLADEQYF
NA,NA,TRBJ2-7,TRBV10-3,TGTGCCTCCGGGGACAAGTCGTACTTC,CASGDKSYF
NA,TRBD1,TRBJ2-5,TRBV28,TGTGCCAGCAGTCCGAGCGGACAGGGGGGGGAGACCCAGTACTTC,CASSPSGQGGETQYF
once,NA,TRBJ2-6,TRBV29-1,TGCAGCGCCCGTGGAGGGGGCGCTGGGGCCAACGTCCTGACTTTC,CSARGGGAGANVLTF
NA,NA,TRBJ2-5,TRBV28,TGTGCCAGCAGTAACAGGGAAGAGACCCAGTACTTC,CASSNREETQYF
NA,NA,TRBJ1-5,TRBV19,TGTGCCAGTATCCATCATGGAAGCAATCAGCCCCAGCATTTT,CASIHHGSNQPQHF
NA,NA,TRBJ2-2,TRBV19,TGTGCCAGTAGTATCAGGGTTATCGGGGAGCTGTTTTTT,CASSIRVIGELFF
NA,TRBD1,TRBJ1-1,TRBV19,TGTGCCAGCTCGACAGGGGGCACACCAAACACTGAAGCTTTCTTT,CASSTGGTPNTEAFF
NA,NA,TRBJ1-1,TRBV28,TGTGCCAGCATGCAGGGACCCCACCTGGAAGCTTTCTTT,CASMQGPHLEAFF
NA,NA,TRBJ1-1,TRBV28,TGTGCCAGCAGTGTCTCGAGGTTTGGGGACACTGAAGCTTTCTTT,CASSVSRFGDTEAFF
once,TRBD2,TRBJ2-7,TRBV27,TGTGCCAGCAGAACCGGAGGACTAGCGGGAGGGGGCCTAGGCGAGCAGTACTTC,CASRTGGLAGGGLGEQYF
NA,NA,TRBJ1-1,TRBV9,TGTGCCAGCAGCGTTGATACTGATTCTAAAGCTTTCTTT,CASSVDTDSKAFF
NA,TRBD2,TRBJ2-5,TRBV5-1,TGCGCCAGCAGCTTAGGACTAGCGGGAGGGTCACAAGAGACCCAGTACTTC,CASSLGLAGGSQETQYF
few,NA,TRBJ1-2,TRBV6-5,TGTGCCAGCAGTTACTCTGGCAGGGACCATGGCTACACCTTC,CASSYSGRDHGYTF
NA,NA,TRBJ2-3,TRBV5-8,TGTGCCAGCAGCTTAAGGACACCCTACGGGTATTTT,CASSLRTPYGYF
NA,TRBD1,TRBJ2-6,TRBV5-4,TGTGCCAGCAGCCAGGGACAGGGTTTCACGGGGGCCAACGTCCTGACTTTC,CASSQGQGFTGANVLTF
NA,TRBD1,TRBJ2-3,TRBV7-9,TGTGCCAGCAGCTTAAGGAGACAGGGGACTTCGGATACGCAGTATTTT,CASSLRRQGTSDTQYF
NA,NA,TRBJ2-2,TRBV2,TGTGCCAGCAGTGCACGAGGGATCGGGGAGCTGTTTTTT,CASSARGIGELFF
NA,TRBD2,TRBJ2-2,TRBV5-1,TGCGCCAGCAGCGGACTAGCGGGAGATCAAACCGGGGAGCTGTTTTTT,CASSGLAGDQTGELFF
NA,TRBD2,TRBJ2-7,TRBV27,TGTGCCAGCAGACCTCAAACTAGCGCAAAGCAGTACTTC,CASRPQTSAKQYF
NA,NA,TRBJ2-5,TRBV28,TGTGCCAGCAGCTACATGCGGGCTTTCCAAGAGACCCAGTACTTC,CASSYMRAFQETQYF